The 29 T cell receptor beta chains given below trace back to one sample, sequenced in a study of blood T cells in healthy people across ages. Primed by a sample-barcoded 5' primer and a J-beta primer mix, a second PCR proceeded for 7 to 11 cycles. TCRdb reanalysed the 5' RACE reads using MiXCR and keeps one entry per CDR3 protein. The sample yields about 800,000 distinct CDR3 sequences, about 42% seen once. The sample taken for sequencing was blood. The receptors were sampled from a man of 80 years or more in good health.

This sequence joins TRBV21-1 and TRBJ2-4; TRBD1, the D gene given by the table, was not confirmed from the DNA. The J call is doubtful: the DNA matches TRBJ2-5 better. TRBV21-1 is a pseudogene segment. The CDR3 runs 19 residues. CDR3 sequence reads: CASSKEKGTVGLPEETQYF. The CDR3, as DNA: TGTGCCAGCAGCAAAGAGAAGGGGACGGTAGGGTTGCCGGAAGAGACCCAGTACTTC.

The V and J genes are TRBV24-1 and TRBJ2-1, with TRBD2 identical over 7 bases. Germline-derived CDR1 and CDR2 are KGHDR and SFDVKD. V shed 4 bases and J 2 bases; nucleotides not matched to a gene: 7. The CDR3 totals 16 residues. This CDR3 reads CATSEREGSAYNEQFF. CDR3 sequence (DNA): TGTGCCACCAGTGAGAGGGAGGGGTCTGCCTACAATGAGCAGTTCTTC.

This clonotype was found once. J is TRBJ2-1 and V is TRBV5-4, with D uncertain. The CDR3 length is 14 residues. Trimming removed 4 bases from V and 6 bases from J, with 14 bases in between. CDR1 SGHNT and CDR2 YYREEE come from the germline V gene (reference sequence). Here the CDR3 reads CASSGRSSFNEQFF. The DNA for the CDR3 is TGTGCCAGCAGCGGTCGGAGTAGCTTCAATGAGCAGTTCTTC.

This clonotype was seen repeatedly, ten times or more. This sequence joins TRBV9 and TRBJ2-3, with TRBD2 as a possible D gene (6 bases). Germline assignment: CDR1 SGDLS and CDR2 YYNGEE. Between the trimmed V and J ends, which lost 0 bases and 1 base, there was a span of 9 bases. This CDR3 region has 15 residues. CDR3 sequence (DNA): TGTGCCAGCAGCGTAGTTCCTAGCGGCACAGATACGCAGTATTTT. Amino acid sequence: CASSVVPSGTDTQYF.

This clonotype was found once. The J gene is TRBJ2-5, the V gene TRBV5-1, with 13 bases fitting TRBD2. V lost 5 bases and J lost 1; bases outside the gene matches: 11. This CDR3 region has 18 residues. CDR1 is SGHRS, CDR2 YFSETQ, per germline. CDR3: CASRGGLAGDEGQETQYF. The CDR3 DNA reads TGCGCCAGCAGGGGTGGACTAGCGGGGGACGAAGGCCAAGAGACCCAGTACTTC.

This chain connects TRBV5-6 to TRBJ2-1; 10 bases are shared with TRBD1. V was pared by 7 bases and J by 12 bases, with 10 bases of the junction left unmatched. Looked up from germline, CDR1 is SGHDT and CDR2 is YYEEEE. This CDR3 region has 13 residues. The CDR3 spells CASRRDRGFGQFF. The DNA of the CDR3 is TGTGCCAGCCGCCGGGACAGGGGATTTGGGCAGTTCTTC.

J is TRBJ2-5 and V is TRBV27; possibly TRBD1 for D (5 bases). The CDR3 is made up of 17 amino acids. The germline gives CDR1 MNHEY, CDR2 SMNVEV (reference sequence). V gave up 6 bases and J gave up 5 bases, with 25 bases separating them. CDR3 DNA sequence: TGTGCCAGCAGCCACCTCGCGTCTGGGGCCTCCGCGGAGACCCAGTACTTC. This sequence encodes CASSHLASGASAETQYF.

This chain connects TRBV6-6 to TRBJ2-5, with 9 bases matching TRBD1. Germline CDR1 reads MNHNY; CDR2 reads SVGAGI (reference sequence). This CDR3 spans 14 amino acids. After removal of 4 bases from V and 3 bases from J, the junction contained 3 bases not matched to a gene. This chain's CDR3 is CASSWDRVEETQYF. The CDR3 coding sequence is TGTGCCAGCAGTTGGGACAGGGTAGAAGAGACCCAGTACTTC.

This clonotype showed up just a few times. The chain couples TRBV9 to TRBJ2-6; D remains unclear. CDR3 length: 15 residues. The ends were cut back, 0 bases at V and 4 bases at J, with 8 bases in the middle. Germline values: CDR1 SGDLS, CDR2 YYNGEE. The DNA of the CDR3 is TGTGCCAGCAGCGTAGTCGCGGCCGGGGCCAACGTCCTGACTTTC. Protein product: CASSVVAAGANVLTF.

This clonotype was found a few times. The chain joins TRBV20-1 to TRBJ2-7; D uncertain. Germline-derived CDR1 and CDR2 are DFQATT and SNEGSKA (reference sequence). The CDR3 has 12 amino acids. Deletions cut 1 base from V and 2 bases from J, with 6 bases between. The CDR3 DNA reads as TGCAGTGCTAGAGTCAACCCCTACGAGCAGTACTTC. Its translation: CSARVNPYEQYF.

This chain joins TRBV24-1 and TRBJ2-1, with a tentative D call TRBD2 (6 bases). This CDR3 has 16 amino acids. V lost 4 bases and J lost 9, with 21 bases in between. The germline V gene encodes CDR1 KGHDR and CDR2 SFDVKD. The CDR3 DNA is TGTGCCACCAGTGACCTTAGCGTACGGGAGTCCGGTGAGCAGTTCTTC. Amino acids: CATSDLSVRESGEQFF.

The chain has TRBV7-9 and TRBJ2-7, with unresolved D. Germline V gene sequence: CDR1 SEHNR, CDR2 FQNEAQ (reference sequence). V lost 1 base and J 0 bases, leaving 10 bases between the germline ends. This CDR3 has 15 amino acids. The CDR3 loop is CASSLGERNSYEQYF. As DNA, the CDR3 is TGTGCCAGCAGCTTAGGCGAGAGGAACTCCTACGAGCAGTACTTC.

This CDR3 is CSAPDPRTSSPEQYF. As DNA, the CDR3 is TGCAGTGCCCCCGACCCTCGGACCTCCTCCCCCGAGCAGTACTTC. The chain is built from TRBV20-1 and TRBJ2-4; D gene ambiguous. Gene TRBJ2-7 matches the end of the DNA better, so the J call may be wrong. Per germline, CDR1 DFQATT and CDR2 SNEGSKA (reference sequence). This CDR3 has 15 amino acids.

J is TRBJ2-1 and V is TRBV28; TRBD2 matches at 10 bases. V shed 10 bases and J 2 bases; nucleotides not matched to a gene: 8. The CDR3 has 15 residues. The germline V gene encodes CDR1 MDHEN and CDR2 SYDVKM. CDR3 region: CAIKALAGPYNEQFF. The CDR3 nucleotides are TGTGCCATTAAGGCACTAGCGGGACCCTACAATGAGCAGTTCTTC.

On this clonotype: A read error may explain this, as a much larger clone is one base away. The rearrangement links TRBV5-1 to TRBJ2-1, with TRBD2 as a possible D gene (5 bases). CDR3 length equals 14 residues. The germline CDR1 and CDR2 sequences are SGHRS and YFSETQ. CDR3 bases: TGCGCCGGCAGCTTGGTGTTAGCGACTAATGAGCAGTTCTTC. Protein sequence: CAGSLVLATNEQFF. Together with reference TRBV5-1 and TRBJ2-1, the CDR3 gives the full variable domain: KAGVTQTPRYLIKTRGQQVTLSCSPISGHRSVSWYQQTPGQGLQFLFEYFSETQRNKGNFPGRFSGRQFSNSRSEMNVSTLELGDSALYLCAGSLVLATNEQFFGPGTRLTVL.

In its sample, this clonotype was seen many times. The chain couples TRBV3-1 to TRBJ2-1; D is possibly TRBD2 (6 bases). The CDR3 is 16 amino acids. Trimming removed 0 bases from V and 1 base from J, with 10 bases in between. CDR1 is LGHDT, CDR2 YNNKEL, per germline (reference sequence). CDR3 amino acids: CASSQDAGFSYNEQFF. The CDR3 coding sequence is TGTGCCAGCAGCCAAGATGCGGGGTTTTCCTACAATGAGCAGTTCTTC.

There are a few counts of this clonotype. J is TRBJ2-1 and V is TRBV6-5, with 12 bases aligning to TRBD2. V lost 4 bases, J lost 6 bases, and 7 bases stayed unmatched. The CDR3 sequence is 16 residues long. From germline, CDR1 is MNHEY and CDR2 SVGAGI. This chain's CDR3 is CASSSSSGRAANEQFF. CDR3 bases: TGTGCCAGCAGTTCTTCTAGCGGGAGGGCCGCCAATGAGCAGTTCTTC.

Written as DNA, the CDR3 is TGTGCCTGGAGTGTACATGGTCCTGGGGCCTATGGCTACACCTTC. This codes for CAWSVHGPGAYGYTF. The chain links TRBV30 to TRBJ1-2, with D possibly being TRBD1 (5 bases). This CDR3 contains 15 residues. CDR1 is GTSNPN, CDR2 SVGIG, per germline (reference sequence). V dropped 0 bases and J dropped 4 bases, with 15 bases sitting between them.

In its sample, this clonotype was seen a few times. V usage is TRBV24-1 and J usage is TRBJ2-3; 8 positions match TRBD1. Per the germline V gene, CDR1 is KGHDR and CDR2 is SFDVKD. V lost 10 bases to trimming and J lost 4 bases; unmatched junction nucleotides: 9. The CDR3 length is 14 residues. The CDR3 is CATTGQGGSDTQYF. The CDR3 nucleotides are TGTGCCACGACCGGACAGGGTGGTTCAGATACGCAGTATTTT.

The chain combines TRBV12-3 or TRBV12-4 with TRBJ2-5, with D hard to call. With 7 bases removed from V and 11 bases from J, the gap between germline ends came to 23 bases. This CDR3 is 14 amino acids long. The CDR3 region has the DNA TGTGCCAGCACCAAAGACCCCCGAACCCTTGAGCAGTACTTC. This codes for CASTKDPRTLEQYF.

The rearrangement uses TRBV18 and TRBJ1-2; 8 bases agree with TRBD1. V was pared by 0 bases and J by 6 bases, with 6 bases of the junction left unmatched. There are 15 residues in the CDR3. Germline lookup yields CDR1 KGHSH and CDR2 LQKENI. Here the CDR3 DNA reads TGTGCCAGCTCACCACCCGGACAGGGATGGAATGGCTACACCTTC. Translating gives CASSPPGQGWNGYTF.

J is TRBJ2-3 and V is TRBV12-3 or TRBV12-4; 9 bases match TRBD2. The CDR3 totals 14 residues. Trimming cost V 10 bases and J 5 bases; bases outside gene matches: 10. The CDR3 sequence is CANTPGLAEDTQYF. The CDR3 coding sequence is TGTGCCAACACCCCGGGACTAGCCGAAGATACGCAGTATTTT.

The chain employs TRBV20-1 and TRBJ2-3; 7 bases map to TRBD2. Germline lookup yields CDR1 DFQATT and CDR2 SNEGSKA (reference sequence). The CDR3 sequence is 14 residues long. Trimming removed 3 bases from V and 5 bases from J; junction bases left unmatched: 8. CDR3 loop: CSASTGRAGDTQYF. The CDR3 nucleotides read TGCAGTGCTAGCACGGGGAGGGCAGGAGATACGCAGTATTTT.

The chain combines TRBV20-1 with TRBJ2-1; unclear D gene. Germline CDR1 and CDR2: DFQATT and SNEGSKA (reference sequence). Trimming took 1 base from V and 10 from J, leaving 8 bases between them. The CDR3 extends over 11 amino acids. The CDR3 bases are TGCAGTGCTAGAGGCCCGCTAGAGCAGTTCTTC. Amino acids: CSARGPLEQFF.

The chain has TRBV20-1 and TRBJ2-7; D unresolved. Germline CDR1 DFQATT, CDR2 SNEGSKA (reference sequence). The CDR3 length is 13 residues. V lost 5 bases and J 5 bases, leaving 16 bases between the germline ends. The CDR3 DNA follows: TGCAGTGCTTGGCTCTTGTTTGAAAACGAGCAGTACTTC. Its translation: CSAWLLFENEQYF.

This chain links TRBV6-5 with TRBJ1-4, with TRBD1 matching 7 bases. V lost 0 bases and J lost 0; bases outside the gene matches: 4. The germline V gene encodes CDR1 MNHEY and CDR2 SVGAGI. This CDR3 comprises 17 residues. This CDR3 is CASSYSWDSATNEKLFF. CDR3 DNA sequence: TGTGCCAGCAGTTACTCTTGGGACAGTGCAACTAATGAAAAACTGTTTTTT.

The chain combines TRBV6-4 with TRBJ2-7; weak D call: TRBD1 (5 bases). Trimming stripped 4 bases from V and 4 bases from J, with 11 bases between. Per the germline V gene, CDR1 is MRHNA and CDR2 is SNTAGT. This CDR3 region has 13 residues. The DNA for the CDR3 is TGTGCCAGCAGTGTGGAGCAGGGTTACGAGCAGTACTTC. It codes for CASSVEQGYEQYF.

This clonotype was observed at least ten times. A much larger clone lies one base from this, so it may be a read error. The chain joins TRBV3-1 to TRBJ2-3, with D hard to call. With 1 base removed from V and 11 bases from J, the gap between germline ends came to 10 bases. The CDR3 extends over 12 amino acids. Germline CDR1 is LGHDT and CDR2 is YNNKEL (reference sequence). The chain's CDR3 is CASSQVRSGQYF. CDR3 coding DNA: TGTGCCAGCAGCCAAGTTCGGTCCGGGCAGTATTTT.

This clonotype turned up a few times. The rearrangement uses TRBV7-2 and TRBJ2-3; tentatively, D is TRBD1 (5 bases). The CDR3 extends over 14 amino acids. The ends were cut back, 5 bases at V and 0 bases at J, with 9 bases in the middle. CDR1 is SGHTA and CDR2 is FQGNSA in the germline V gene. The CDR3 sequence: CASSRGFSTDTQYF. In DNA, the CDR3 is TGTGCCAGCAGCAGGGGTTTTAGCACAGATACGCAGTATTTT.